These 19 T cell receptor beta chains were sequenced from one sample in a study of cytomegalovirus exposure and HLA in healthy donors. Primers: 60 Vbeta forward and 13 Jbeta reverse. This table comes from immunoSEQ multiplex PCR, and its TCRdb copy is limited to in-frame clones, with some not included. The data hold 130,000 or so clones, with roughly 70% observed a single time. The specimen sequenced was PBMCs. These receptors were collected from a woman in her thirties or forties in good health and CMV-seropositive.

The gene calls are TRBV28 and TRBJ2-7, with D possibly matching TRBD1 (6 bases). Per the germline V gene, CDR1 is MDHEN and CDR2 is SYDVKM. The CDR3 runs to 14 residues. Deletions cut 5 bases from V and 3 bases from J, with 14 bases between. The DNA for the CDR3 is TGTGCCAGCAGTGTATTGACACAGGGCTACGAGCAGTACTTC. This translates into CASSVLTQGYEQYF. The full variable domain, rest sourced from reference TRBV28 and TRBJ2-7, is DVKVTQSSRYLVKRTGEKVFLECVQDMDHENMFWYRQDPGLGLRLIYFSYDVKMKEKGDIPEGYSVSREKKERFSLILESASTNQTSMYLCASSVLTQGYEQYFGPGTRLTVT.

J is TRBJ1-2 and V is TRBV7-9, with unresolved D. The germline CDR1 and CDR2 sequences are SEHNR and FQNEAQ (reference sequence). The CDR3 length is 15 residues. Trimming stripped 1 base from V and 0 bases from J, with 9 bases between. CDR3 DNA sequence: TGTGCCAGCAGCTTAGGCGGTGCAACTAACTATGGCTACACCTTC. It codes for CASSLGGATNYGYTF. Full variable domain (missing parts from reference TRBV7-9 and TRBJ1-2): DTGVSQNPRHKITKRGQNVTFRCDPISEHNRLYWYRQTLGQGPEFLTYFQNEAQLEKSRLLSDRFSAERPKGSFSTLEIQRTEQGDSAMYLCASSLGGATNYGYTFGSGTRLTVV.

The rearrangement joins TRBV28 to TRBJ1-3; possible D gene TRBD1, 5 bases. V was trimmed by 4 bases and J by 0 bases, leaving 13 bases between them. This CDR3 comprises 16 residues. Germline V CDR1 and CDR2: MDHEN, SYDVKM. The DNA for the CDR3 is TGTGCCAGCAGTTCCGCCCAGGGAGGCTCTGGAAACACCATATATTTT. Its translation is CASSSAQGGSGNTIYF.

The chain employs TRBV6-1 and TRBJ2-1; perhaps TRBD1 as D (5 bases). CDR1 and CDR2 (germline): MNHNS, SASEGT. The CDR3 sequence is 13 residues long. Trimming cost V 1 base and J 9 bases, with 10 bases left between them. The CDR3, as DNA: TGTGCCAGCAGTGAAGGGGGCCTGGGTGAGCAGTTCTTC. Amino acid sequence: CASSEGGLGEQFF.

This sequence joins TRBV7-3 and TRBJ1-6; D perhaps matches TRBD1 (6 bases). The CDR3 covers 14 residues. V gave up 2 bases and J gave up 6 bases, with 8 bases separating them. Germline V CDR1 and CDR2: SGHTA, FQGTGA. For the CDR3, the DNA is TGTGCCAGCAGCTTAGGACAGACTAATTCACCCCTCCACTTT. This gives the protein CASSLGQTNSPLHF.

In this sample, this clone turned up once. The CDR3 reads CASSLRLASTNYEQYF. The DNA of the CDR3 is TGCGCCAGCAGCTTGCGACTAGCGTCTACGAACTACGAGCAGTACTTC. V usage is TRBV5-1 and J usage is TRBJ2-7; TRBD2 agrees at 8 bases. From germline, CDR1 is SGHRS and CDR2 YFSETQ. J lost 3 bases, V lost 1 base, and 9 bases had no gene match. The CDR3 extends over 16 amino acids.

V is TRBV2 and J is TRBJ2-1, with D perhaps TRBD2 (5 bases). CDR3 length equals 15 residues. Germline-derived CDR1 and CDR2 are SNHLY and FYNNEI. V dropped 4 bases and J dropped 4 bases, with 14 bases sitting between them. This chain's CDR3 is CASSVLTGSYNEQFF. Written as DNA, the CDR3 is TGTGCCAGCAGTGTATTAACGGGATCGTACAATGAGCAGTTCTTC.

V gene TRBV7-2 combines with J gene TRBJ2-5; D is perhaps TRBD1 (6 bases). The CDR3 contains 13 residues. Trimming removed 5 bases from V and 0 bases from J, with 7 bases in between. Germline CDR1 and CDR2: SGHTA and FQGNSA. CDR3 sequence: CASSRGYQETQYF. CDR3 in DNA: TGTGCCAGCAGCAGGGGGTACCAAGAGACCCAGTACTTC.

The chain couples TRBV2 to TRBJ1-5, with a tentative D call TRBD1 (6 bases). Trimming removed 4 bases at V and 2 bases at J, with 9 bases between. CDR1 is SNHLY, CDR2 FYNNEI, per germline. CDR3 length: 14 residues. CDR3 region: CASSGSGGNQPQHF. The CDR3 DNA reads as TGTGCCAGCAGTGGCTCAGGGGGCAATCAGCCCCAGCATTTT. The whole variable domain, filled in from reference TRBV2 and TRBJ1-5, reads EPEVTQTPSHQVTQMGQEVILRCVPISNHLYFYWYRQILGQKVEFLVSFYNNEISEKSEIFDDQFSVERPDGSNFTLKIRSTKLEDSAMYFCASSGSGGNQPQHFGDGTRLSIL.

In nucleotides, the CDR3 is TGTGCCAGCAGTCCCGGACAGTACTATGGCTACACCTTC. Translated, it gives CASSPGQYYGYTF. V is TRBV27 and J is TRBJ1-2, with D perhaps TRBD1 (6 bases). Germline V gene lookup returns CDR1 MNHEY and CDR2 SMNVEV (reference sequence). V gave up 5 bases and J gave up 3 bases, with 10 bases separating them. CDR3 length: 13 residues.

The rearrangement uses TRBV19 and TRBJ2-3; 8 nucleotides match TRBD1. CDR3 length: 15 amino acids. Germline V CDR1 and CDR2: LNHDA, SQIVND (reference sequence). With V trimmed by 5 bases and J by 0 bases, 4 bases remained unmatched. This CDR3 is CASSLRQGSTDTQYF. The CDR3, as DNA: TGTGCCAGTAGTCTGAGACAGGGGAGCACAGATACGCAGTATTTT.

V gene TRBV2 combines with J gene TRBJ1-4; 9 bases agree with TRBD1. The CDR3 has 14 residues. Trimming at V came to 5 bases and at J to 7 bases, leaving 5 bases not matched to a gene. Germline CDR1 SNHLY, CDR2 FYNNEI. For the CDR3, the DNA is TGTGCCAGCAGTCTAGACAGGGGGAGTGAAAAACTGTTTTTT. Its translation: CASSLDRGSEKLFF.

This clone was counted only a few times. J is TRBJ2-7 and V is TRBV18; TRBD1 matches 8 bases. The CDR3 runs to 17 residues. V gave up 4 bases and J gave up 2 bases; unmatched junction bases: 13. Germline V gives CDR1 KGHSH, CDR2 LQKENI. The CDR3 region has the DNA TGTGCCAGCTCACAAGGGACGCCGGACAGGGTGACCTACGAGCAGTACTTC. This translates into CASSQGTPDRVTYEQYF.

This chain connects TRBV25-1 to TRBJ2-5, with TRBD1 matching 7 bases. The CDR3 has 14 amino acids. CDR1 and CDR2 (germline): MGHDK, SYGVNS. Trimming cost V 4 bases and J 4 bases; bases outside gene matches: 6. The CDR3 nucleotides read TGTGCCAGCAGTGGCCCGAGGGGGCCAGAGACCCAGTACTTC. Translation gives CASSGPRGPETQYF.

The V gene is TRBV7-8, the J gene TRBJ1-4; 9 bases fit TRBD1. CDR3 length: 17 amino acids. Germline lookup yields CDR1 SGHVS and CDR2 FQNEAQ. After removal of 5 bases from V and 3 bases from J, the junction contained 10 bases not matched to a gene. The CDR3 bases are TGTGCCAGCAGCATCAACAACAGGGGGCTTGCTAATGAAAAACTGTTTTTT. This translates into CASSINNRGLANEKLFF.

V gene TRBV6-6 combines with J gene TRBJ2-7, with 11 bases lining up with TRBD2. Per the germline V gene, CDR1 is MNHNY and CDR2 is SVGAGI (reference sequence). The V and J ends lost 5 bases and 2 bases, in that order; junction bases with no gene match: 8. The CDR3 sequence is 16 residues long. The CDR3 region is CASSPAGTSGAYEQYF. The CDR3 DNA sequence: TGTGCCAGCAGTCCTGCAGGGACTAGCGGAGCCTACGAGCAGTACTTC.

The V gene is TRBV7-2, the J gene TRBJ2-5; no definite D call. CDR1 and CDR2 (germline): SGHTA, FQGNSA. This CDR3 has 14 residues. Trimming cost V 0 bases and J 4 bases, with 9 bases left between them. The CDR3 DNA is TGTGCCAGCAGCTTAGCCCGGGTTGGAGAGACCCAGTACTTC. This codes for CASSLARVGETQYF.

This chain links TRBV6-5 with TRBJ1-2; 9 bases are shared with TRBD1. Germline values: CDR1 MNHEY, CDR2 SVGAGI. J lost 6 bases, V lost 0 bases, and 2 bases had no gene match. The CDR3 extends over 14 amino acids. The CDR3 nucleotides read TGTGCCAGCAGTTACTCGGACAGGGGAAATGGCTACACCTTC. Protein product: CASSYSDRGNGYTF.

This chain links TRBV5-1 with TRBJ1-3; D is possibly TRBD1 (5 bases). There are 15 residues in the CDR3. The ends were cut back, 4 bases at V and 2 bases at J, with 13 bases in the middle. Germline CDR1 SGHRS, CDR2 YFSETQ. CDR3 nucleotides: TGCGCCAGCAGCCCGGATGGGGGGACTGGAAACACCATATATTTT. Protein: CASSPDGGTGNTIYF.